This entry features one T cell receptor beta chain sequence. The sample comes from a study of cytomegalovirus exposure and HLA in healthy donors. About the study: From about 180 million T cells, an earlier analysis saw roughly 100 million unique TCR beta sequences.

The V gene's germline CDR1 is SGHRS and CDR2 YFSETQ. The V and J ends lost 1 base and 7 bases respectively, with 12 bases between them. The CDR3 loop spans 14 amino acids. The study ran its PCR with 60 Vbeta and 13 Jbeta primers. TCRdb's table, derived via immunoSEQ multiplex PCR, lists solely in-frame clones and lacks some. The sample consists of 60,000 or so clones, roughly 75% of them appearing once. Material for sequencing was PBMCs. The source of this sequence is a woman aged 40 to 50 in good health and CMV-seropositive. The chain uses TRBV5-1 and TRBJ2-1; a possible D gene is TRBD1 (5 bases). CDR3 amino acids: CASSLLGARNEQFF. In DNA, the CDR3 is TGCGCCAGCAGCTTGTTAGGGGCGCGTAATGAGCAGTTCTTC. Drawing the rest from reference TRBV5-1 and TRBJ2-1, the complete variable domain is KAGVTQTPRYLIKTRGQQVTLSCSPISGHRSVSWYQQTPGQGLQFLFEYFSETQRNKGNFPGRFSGRQFSNSRSEMNVSTLELGDSALYLCASSLLGARNEQFFGPGTRLTVL.